This T cell receptor beta chain is from a study of shared clonotypes between healthy human individuals. Overall study results and limits: Blood was the only sampled material, and tissue repertoires likely differ. Shared across a handful of donors were about 4.8% of the naive CD4 clonotypes.

The V end lost 2 bases, the J end lost 4 bases, and 12 bases lay between the germline ends. The V gene's germline CDR1 is SGHDT and CDR2 YYEEEE. This CDR3 is 14 amino acids long. On this clone itself: The antigen is not known.

Source study methods: As immunoSEQ supplied junction-only sequences (without quality scores), filtering differed. Sequenced by immunoSEQ multiplex PCR; TCRdb stores in-frame clones only, minus some. V and J calls and clone size follow that table, whereas D and trimming were derived from the DNA. The profile covers 2 million to 2.5 million clones, with roughly 93% appearing a single time and 0.39% taken by the ten largest. This chain links TRBV5-6 with TRBJ1-1, with D perhaps matching TRBD1 (5 bases). The sample was naive CD4+ T cells from PBMCs. Sample subset: CD45RA+ positively selected. This receptor was identified in a man younger than 35 in good health. Some clones in this sample may be carry-over from other donors' samples. The CDR3 DNA reads as TGTGCCAGCAGCTTCCTGGGGCCGAGCACTGAAGCTTTCTTT. It is translated as CASSFLGPSTEAFF.